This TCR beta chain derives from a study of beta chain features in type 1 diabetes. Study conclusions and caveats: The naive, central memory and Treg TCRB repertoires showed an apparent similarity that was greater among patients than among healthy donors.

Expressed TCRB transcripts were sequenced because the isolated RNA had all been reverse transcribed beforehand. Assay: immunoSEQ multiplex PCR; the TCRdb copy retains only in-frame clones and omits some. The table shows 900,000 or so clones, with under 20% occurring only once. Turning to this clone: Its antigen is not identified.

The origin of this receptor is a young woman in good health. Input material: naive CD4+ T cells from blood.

The CDR3 protein is CASSSDRGSQETQYF. The CDR3 nucleotides are TGTGCCAGCAGTTCGGACAGGGGTTCTCAAGAGACCCAGTACTTC. The chain recombines TRBV5-4 with TRBJ2-5; 9 nucleotides agree with TRBD1. The germline CDR1 and CDR2 sequences are SGHNT and YYREEE (reference sequence). V gave up 5 bases and J gave up 2 bases; unmatched junction bases: 7. The CDR3 runs to 15 residues.